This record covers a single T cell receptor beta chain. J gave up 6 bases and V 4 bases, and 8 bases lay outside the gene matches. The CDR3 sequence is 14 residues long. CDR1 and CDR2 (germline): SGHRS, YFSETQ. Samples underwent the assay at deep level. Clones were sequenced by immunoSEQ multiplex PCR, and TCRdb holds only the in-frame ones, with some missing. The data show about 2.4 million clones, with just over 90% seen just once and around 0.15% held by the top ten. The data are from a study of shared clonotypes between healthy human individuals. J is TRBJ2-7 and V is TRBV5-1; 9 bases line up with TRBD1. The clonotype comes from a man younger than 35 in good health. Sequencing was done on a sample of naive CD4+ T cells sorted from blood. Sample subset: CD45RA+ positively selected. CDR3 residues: CASSPGTGSGEQYF. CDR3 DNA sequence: TGCGCCAGCAGCCCAGGGACAGGGAGTGGCGAGCAGTACTTC.